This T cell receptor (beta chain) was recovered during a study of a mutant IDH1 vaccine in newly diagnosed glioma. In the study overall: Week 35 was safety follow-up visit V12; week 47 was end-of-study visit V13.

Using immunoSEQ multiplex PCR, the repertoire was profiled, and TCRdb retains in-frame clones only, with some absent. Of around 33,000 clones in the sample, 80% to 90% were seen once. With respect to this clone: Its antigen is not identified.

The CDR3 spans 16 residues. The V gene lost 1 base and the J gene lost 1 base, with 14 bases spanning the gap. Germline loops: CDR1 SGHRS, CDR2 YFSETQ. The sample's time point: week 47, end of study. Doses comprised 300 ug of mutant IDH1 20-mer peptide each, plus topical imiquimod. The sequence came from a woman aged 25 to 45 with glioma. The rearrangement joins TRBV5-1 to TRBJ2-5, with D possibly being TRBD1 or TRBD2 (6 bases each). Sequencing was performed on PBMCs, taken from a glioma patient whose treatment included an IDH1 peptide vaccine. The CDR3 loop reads CASSLRGEGFQETQYF. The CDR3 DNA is TGCGCCAGCAGCTTGAGGGGGGAAGGCTTCCAAGAGACCCAGTACTTC.